These T cell receptor beta chains were read from a single sample in a study of blood T cell repertoires in COVID-19. Some clones are missing from TCRdb's copy, which holds only in-frame ones; the method was immunoSEQ multiplex PCR. The repertoire has some 170,000 clones, 80% to 90% of them found once; the top ten carry about 10%. Source material: peripheral blood. The receptors come from a woman aged 40 to 50 with COVID-19, enrolled during active disease. Both conserved end residues are part of each CDR3. A D gene is named only where the DNA matches it firmly. Clone size is given for some rows only: seen once, a few or many times, or a class if the clone is expanded.

size,J,D,V,CDR3,DNA
once,TRBJ1-4,TRBD1,TRBV6-2/TRBV6-3,CASSDTGTGYGKLFF,TGTGCCAGCAGTGATACCGGGACAGGCTACGGAAAACTGTTTTTT
-,TRBJ2-7,TRBD2,TRBV28,CASSPGPPGGEDRYF,TGTGCCAGCAGTCCCGGACCTCCGGGGGGAGAGGATCGGTACTTC
once,TRBJ2-7,TRBD2,TRBV7-2,CASIRTSGSNEQYF,TGTGCCAGCATCAGGACTAGCGGGAGTAACGAGCAGTACTTC
once,TRBJ2-1,-,TRBV14,CASSHQYNEQFF,TGTGCCAGCAGCCATCAGTACAATGAGCAGTTCTTC
few,TRBJ2-1,-,TRBV2,CASTLGNRVNEQFF,TGTGCCAGCACCCTGGGGAACAGGGTCAATGAGCAGTTCTTC
once,TRBJ2-3,-,TRBV7-2,CASSFNTDTQYF,TGTGCCAGCAGCTTTAATACAGATACGCAGTATTTT
-,TRBJ2-3,TRBD2,TRBV27,CASSFLTSGRENTQYF,TGTGCCAGCAGTTTCTTGACTAGCGGGAGGGAGAATACGCAGTATTTT
few,TRBJ2-6,-,TRBV5-4,CASSFDMSGANVLTF,TGTGCCAGCAGCTTCGACATGTCTGGGGCCAACGTCCTGACTTTC
few,TRBJ2-7,-,TRBV27,CASSPPGLTGSPIEQYF,TGTGCCAGCAGTCCCCCTGGTCTAACGGGGAGCCCCATCGAGCAGTACTTC
-,TRBJ2-1,-,TRBV7-2,CASSPALSGAYNEQFF,TGTGCCAGCAGCCCCGCCCTATCGGGAGCGTACAATGAGCAGTTCTTC
few,TRBJ1-5,-,TRBV19,CASSIRGQGVYQPQHF,TGTGCCAGTAGTATTCGCGGACAAGGGGTGTATCAGCCCCAGCATTTT
-,TRBJ2-3,-,TRBV6-5,CASSSRLVSTDTQYF,TGTGCCAGCAGTTCCCGGTTGGTAAGCACAGATACGCAGTATTTT
-,TRBJ1-4,-,TRBV5-5,CASSLDPGGGEKLFF,TGTGCCAGCAGCTTGGACCCGGGTGGTGGTGAAAAACTGTTTTTT
few,TRBJ1-6,TRBD1,TRBV28,CASSLPTGGRSYNSPLHF,TGTGCCAGCAGTCTCCCGACAGGGGGCCGGTCCTATAATTCACCCCTCCACTTT
-,TRBJ2-1,-,TRBV15,CATSRGGDPTKAYNEQFF,TGTGCCACCAGCAGAGGGGGGGATCCCACCAAAGCCTACAATGAGCAGTTCTTC
-,TRBJ2-3,TRBD2,TRBV24-1,CATAAASGAADTQYF,TGTGCCACCGCGGCGGCTAGCGGAGCGGCAGATACGCAGTATTTT
few,TRBJ1-1,TRBD1,TRBV5-6,CASTFGTENTEAFF,TGTGCCAGCACCTTCGGGACAGAGAACACTGAAGCTTTCTTT
few,TRBJ1-1,-,TRBV29-1,CSVDTYTEAFF,TGCAGCGTAGACACTTACACTGAAGCTTTCTTT
-,TRBJ1-1,TRBD1,TRBV3-1/TRBV3-2,CASSRRQGTEAFF,TGTGCCAGCAGCCGACGACAGGGCACTGAAGCTTTCTTT
-,TRBJ2-5,-,TRBV7-7,CASSFSVRETQYF,TGTGCTAGCAGCTTCTCGGTTCGAGAGACCCAGTACTTC
once,TRBJ1-4,-,TRBV18,CASSASGREKLFF,TGTGCCAGCTCAGCATCAGGGAGGGAAAAACTGTTTTTT
-,TRBJ2-1,-,TRBV7-8,CASSLGGGWGNEQFF,TGTGCCAGCAGCCTCGGGGGAGGATGGGGCAATGAGCAGTTCTTC
-,TRBJ2-1,TRBD2,TRBV6-5,CASKTSGSYNEQFF,TGTGCCAGCAAAACTAGCGGGAGCTACAATGAGCAGTTCTTC
-,TRBJ1-6,-,TRBV29-1,CSVGWDSPLHF,TGCAGCGTCGGGTGGGATTCACCCCTCCACTTT
few,TRBJ1-5,-,TRBV7-9,CASSQLDSNQPQHF,TGTGCCAGCAGCCAATTAGATAGCAATCAGCCCCAGCATTTT
-,TRBJ1-2,-,TRBV9,CASSVVPGEANYGYTF,TGTGCCAGCAGCGTAGTTCCAGGCGAAGCTAACTATGGCTACACCTTC
-,TRBJ1-4,-,TRBV5-8,CASSLTGTRNEKLFF,TGTGCCAGCAGCTTAACCGGGACACGAAATGAAAAACTGTTTTTT
-,TRBJ1-6,TRBD1,TRBV5-5,CASSARTGGLSPLHF,TGTGCCAGCAGCGCCCGGACAGGGGGCCTTTCACCCCTCCACTTT
-,TRBJ2-3,TRBD1,TRBV10-3,CAISGTGIDTQYF,TGTGCCATCAGTGGGACAGGGATAGATACGCAGTATTTT
-,TRBJ2-7,TRBD2,TRBV28,CASSFSSGSYEQYF,TGTGCCAGCAGTTTCTCTAGCGGGAGTTACGAGCAGTACTTC
-,TRBJ2-3,-,TRBV6-5,CASLGQLEDTQYF,TGTGCCAGCTTAGGACAGTTAGAAGATACGCAGTATTTT
-,TRBJ1-3,TRBD1,TRBV6-5,CASSYSRQGRGDTIYF,TGTGCCAGCAGTTACTCGAGACAGGGGAGGGGTGACACCATATATTTT
-,TRBJ2-2,-,TRBV29-1,CSVEDSTGFTGELFF,TGCAGCGTTGAAGACTCAACAGGGTTCACCGGGGAGCTGTTTTTT
-,TRBJ2-5,-,TRBV27,CASSWGDQETQYF,TGTGCCAGCAGTTGGGGGGACCAAGAGACCCAGTACTTC
-,TRBJ2-5,TRBD2,TRBV28,CASNEAGGEETQYF,TGTGCCAGCAATGAGGCGGGAGGTGAAGAGACCCAGTACTTC
-,TRBJ2-3,-,TRBV6-2/TRBV6-3,CASTPRLSGPDTQYF,TGTGCCAGCACCCCGCGACTATCCGGGCCAGATACGCAGTATTTT
-,TRBJ1-2,TRBD1,TRBV2,CASNGQGSYGYTF,TGTGCCAGCAATGGACAGGGGAGCTATGGCTACACCTTC
-,TRBJ2-5,TRBD2,TRBV11-2,CASSYLAGVEETQYF,TGTGCCAGCAGCTACTTAGCGGGAGTCGAAGAGACCCAGTACTTC
-,TRBJ1-4,-,TRBV7-9,CASSLAEVNEKLFF,TGTGCCAGCAGCTTGGCCGAAGTAAATGAAAAACTGTTTTTT
few,TRBJ1-6,TRBD1,TRBV20-1,CSASELQGVRSPLHF,TGCAGTGCTAGTGAACTACAGGGGGTTAGGTCACCCCTCCACTTT
-,TRBJ1-2,-,TRBV6-5,CASSLQINYGYTF,TGTGCCAGTTCCCTCCAGATAAACTATGGCTACACCTTC
once,TRBJ2-5,-,TRBV30,CAWSRGGVGIQETQYF,TGTGCCTGGAGTAGGGGGGGAGTCGGGATCCAAGAGACCCAGTACTTC
-,TRBJ2-7,-,TRBV6-5,CASSYGHSYEQYF,TGTGCCAGCAGTTACGGGCACTCCTACGAGCAGTACTTC
-,TRBJ1-1,-,TRBV15,CATSIGPGRANTEAFF,TGTGCCACCAGCATAGGGCCGGGCAGGGCGAACACTGAAGCTTTCTTT